This TCR beta chain was recovered during a study of blood T cell repertoires in COVID-19. Looking at the study overall: Italy, Spain and the United States were the sources of the convalescent and acute COVID-19 samples. Sources were T cells, B-cell-depleted T cells, or PBMCs; the material itself was cDNA or gDNA.

Details on this clone: Other nucleotide sequences in the sample specify the same CDR3.

In the authors' methods: Quantification of nucleated cells was approximated via reference gene primer amplification. Sequencing was performed with immunoSEQ multiplex PCR; in TCRdb, only in-frame clones are kept and a portion is missing. D and trimming come from the DNA, and the V and J calls and clone size come from that table. Among 200,000 to 300,000 clones listed, about 87% were seen once. V shed 6 bases and J shed 6 bases, with 12 bases lying between them. Germline loops: CDR1 MRHNA, CDR2 SNTAGT. The CDR3 is made up of 13 amino acids. This clonotype was sampled from a woman in her 70s with active or convalescent COVID-19. The chain combines TRBV6-4 with TRBJ1-5; tentatively, D is TRBD1 (5 bases). The sequenced sample was peripheral blood. The CDR3 DNA follows: TGTGCCAGCAGCGATCAGGGTGGTCAGCCCCAGCATTTT. Translated: CASSDQGGQPQHF.